This T cell receptor beta chain was captured by sequencing in a study of blood T cell repertoires in COVID-19. Study context: Acute and convalescent COVID-19 samples came from the United States, Italy and Spain.

TCRdb keeps only in-frame clones here, not all; method: immunoSEQ multiplex PCR. This table holds 140,000 or so clones, 75% to 85% found once. CDR3 size: 13 residues. Trimming cost V 3 bases and J 8 bases, with 14 bases left between them. The germline V gene has CDR1 MDHEN and CDR2 SYDVKM. The receptor was isolated from a middle-aged man with acute or convalescent COVID-19. Sequencing was carried out using peripheral blood. The chain joins TRBV28 to TRBJ2-7; D is unclear. The CDR3 here is CASSFFTTGQQYF. CDR3 in DNA: TGTGCCAGCAGTTTCTTCACCACCGGTCAGCAGTACTTC.